The rows below give T cell receptor beta chains drawn from one sample of a study of blood T cell repertoires in COVID-19. The assay was immunoSEQ multiplex PCR, and TCRdb's table has in-frame clones only and misses some. The table includes more than 300,000 clones, about 88% detected once. Sequenced: peripheral blood. The receptors were sampled from a woman aged 70 to 79 with COVID-19, enrolled during active disease. Both conserved end residues are part of each CDR3. The order of the fields is clone size, D gene, V gene, J gene, CDR3 protein, CDR3 DNA. The D gene is left open where the match is weak. Size is stated for part of the rows, as once, few or many counts, or as a class when the clone is expanded.

clone size: NA
D gene: TRBD2
V gene: TRBV5-6
J gene: TRBJ2-7
CDR3 protein: CASSLLAGGHEQYF
CDR3 DNA: TGTGCCAGCAGCTTGCTAGCGGGGGGCCACGAGCAGTACTTC

clone size: NA
D gene: NA
V gene: TRBV5-1
J gene: TRBJ1-2
CDR3 protein: CASSLVAGSGEGYTF
CDR3 DNA: TGCGCCAGCAGCTTGGTAGCGGGGTCCGGAGAAGGCTACACCTTC

clone size: once
D gene: TRBD1
V gene: TRBV19
J gene: TRBJ1-2
CDR3 protein: CASSIVPDRTYGYTF
CDR3 DNA: TGTGCCAGTAGTATAGTCCCGGACAGGACCTATGGCTACACCTTC

clone size: NA
D gene: TRBD1
V gene: TRBV6-6
J gene: TRBJ1-2
CDR3 protein: CAARDREEGYTF
CDR3 DNA: TGTGCCGCCCGCGACAGGGAAGAAGGCTACACCTTC

clone size: NA
D gene: NA
V gene: TRBV19
J gene: TRBJ1-2
CDR3 protein: CASSIDAMDLAGYGYTF
CDR3 DNA: TGTGCCAGTAGTATAGATGCTATGGATCTGGCAGGTTATGGCTACACCTTC

clone size: NA
D gene: TRBD1
V gene: TRBV27
J gene: TRBJ1-2
CDR3 protein: CASSRDRQGYYGYTF
CDR3 DNA: TGTGCCAGCAGCCGAGATAGACAGGGGTACTATGGCTACACCTTC

clone size: once
D gene: NA
V gene: TRBV5-6
J gene: TRBJ1-1
CDR3 protein: CASSPDGGTEAFF
CDR3 DNA: TGTGCCAGCAGCCCGGACGGGGGGACTGAAGCTTTCTTT

clone size: NA
D gene: NA
V gene: TRBV2
J gene: TRBJ1-3
CDR3 protein: CASSDLRSGNTIYF
CDR3 DNA: TGTGCCAGCAGTGATCTGCGGTCTGGAAACACCATATATTTT

clone size: NA
D gene: TRBD1
V gene: TRBV6-6
J gene: TRBJ1-1
CDR3 protein: CASVRGGQDTEAFF
CDR3 DNA: TGTGCCAGCGTCAGGGGAGGACAGGACACTGAAGCTTTCTTT

clone size: NA
D gene: TRBD1
V gene: TRBV6-2/TRBV6-3
J gene: TRBJ1-1
CDR3 protein: CASSYTTGVTEAFF
CDR3 DNA: TGTGCCAGCAGTTACACCACAGGGGTGACTGAAGCTTTCTTT

clone size: NA
D gene: NA
V gene: TRBV5-3
J gene: TRBJ1-2
CDR3 protein: CARSLHTNYGYTF
CDR3 DNA: TGTGCCAGAAGCTTACATACTAACTATGGCTACACCTTC

clone size: NA
D gene: TRBD2
V gene: TRBV5-4
J gene: TRBJ2-3
CDR3 protein: CASSSTERGPLSDTQYF
CDR3 DNA: TGTGCCAGCAGCTCAACTGAGCGGGGGCCGCTTTCAGATACGCAGTATTTT

clone size: NA
D gene: TRBD2
V gene: TRBV19
J gene: TRBJ2-2
CDR3 protein: CASSPPGGSELFF
CDR3 DNA: TGTGCCAGTAGTCCCCCCGGGGGGAGTGAGCTGTTTTTT

clone size: NA
D gene: TRBD1
V gene: TRBV28
J gene: TRBJ1-2
CDR3 protein: CASSSQGAMSYGYTF
CDR3 DNA: TGTGCCAGCAGTTCCCAGGGGGCAATGAGTTATGGCTACACCTTC

clone size: NA
D gene: NA
V gene: TRBV27
J gene: TRBJ2-5
CDR3 protein: CASSPSEGQQETQYF
CDR3 DNA: TGTGCCAGCAGTCCCTCGGAGGGACAGCAAGAGACCCAGTACTTC

clone size: NA
D gene: TRBD1
V gene: TRBV7-2
J gene: TRBJ1-6
CDR3 protein: CASSYTTGNNSPLHF
CDR3 DNA: TGTGCCAGCAGCTATACGACAGGGAATAATTCACCCCTCCACTTT

clone size: NA
D gene: NA
V gene: TRBV12-3/TRBV12-4
J gene: TRBJ2-1
CDR3 protein: CASSFNRDNEQFF
CDR3 DNA: TGTGCCAGCAGTTTTAATCGGGACAATGAGCAGTTCTTC

clone size: NA
D gene: NA
V gene: TRBV27
J gene: TRBJ2-5
CDR3 protein: CASSALEGLRETQYF
CDR3 DNA: TGTGCCAGCAGTGCCCTCGAGGGCCTGAGGGAGACCCAGTACTTC

clone size: NA
D gene: NA
V gene: TRBV11-3
J gene: TRBJ1-1
CDR3 protein: CASSVTSNTEAFF
CDR3 DNA: TGTGCCAGCAGCGTAACATCGAACACTGAAGCTTTCTTT

clone size: NA
D gene: NA
V gene: TRBV3-1/TRBV3-2
J gene: TRBJ1-2
CDR3 protein: CASSRSAGRGYGYTF
CDR3 DNA: TGTGCCAGCAGCCGCTCTGCGGGACGAGGCTATGGCTACACCTTC

clone size: NA
D gene: NA
V gene: TRBV5-1
J gene: TRBJ2-3
CDR3 protein: CASSLVLVRDTQYF
CDR3 DNA: TGCGCCAGCAGCTTGGTGTTAGTCAGGGATACGCAGTATTTT

clone size: once
D gene: NA
V gene: TRBV29-1
J gene: TRBJ1-3
CDR3 protein: CSVESRAGNTIYF
CDR3 DNA: TGCAGCGTTGAATCCAGGGCTGGAAACACCATATATTTT

clone size: NA
D gene: NA
V gene: TRBV5-1
J gene: TRBJ2-3
CDR3 protein: CASSLAGRGFTDTQYF
CDR3 DNA: TGCGCCAGCAGCTTGGCCGGTAGAGGATTCACAGATACGCAGTATTTT

clone size: NA
D gene: NA
V gene: TRBV18
J gene: TRBJ1-5
CDR3 protein: CASSPAQGSGPQHF
CDR3 DNA: TGTGCCAGCTCACCGGCGCAGGGTTCAGGGCCCCAGCATTTT

clone size: NA
D gene: NA
V gene: TRBV6-1
J gene: TRBJ1-6
CDR3 protein: CASSEATYGGSINSPLHF
CDR3 DNA: TGTGCCAGCAGTGAAGCCACCTATGGGGGCAGCATCAATTCACCCCTCCACTTT

clone size: NA
D gene: TRBD2
V gene: TRBV7-2
J gene: TRBJ2-3
CDR3 protein: CASSFLTSGGDKDTQYF
CDR3 DNA: TGTGCCAGCAGCTTCTTGACTAGCGGGGGGGATAAAGATACGCAGTATTTT

clone size: NA
D gene: NA
V gene: TRBV25-1
J gene: TRBJ1-6
CDR3 protein: CASSELGQYDSYNSPLHF
CDR3 DNA: TGTGCCAGCAGTGAACTCGGACAGTACGACTCCTATAATTCACCCCTCCACTTT

clone size: NA
D gene: NA
V gene: TRBV7-3
J gene: TRBJ2-7
CDR3 protein: CASSPQTGSYEQYF
CDR3 DNA: TGTGCCAGCAGCCCTCAGACAGGCTCCTACGAGCAGTACTTC

clone size: NA
D gene: NA
V gene: TRBV20-1
J gene: TRBJ1-3
CDR3 protein: CSASLGELGNTIYF
CDR3 DNA: TGCAGTGCTAGTTTAGGGGAACTTGGAAACACCATATATTTT

clone size: NA
D gene: NA
V gene: TRBV28
J gene: TRBJ1-3
CDR3 protein: CASRSDMASGNTIYF
CDR3 DNA: TGTGCCAGCAGGTCAGACATGGCCTCTGGAAACACCATATATTTT

clone size: few
D gene: NA
V gene: TRBV19
J gene: TRBJ1-5
CDR3 protein: CASSVQITQPQHF
CDR3 DNA: TGTGCCAGTAGTGTCCAGATTACTCAGCCCCAGCATTTT

clone size: NA
D gene: NA
V gene: TRBV19
J gene: TRBJ1-1
CDR3 protein: CASSRRAEITEAFF
CDR3 DNA: TGTGCCAGTAGTAGGCGGGCGGAGATAACTGAAGCTTTCTTT

clone size: NA
D gene: NA
V gene: TRBV28
J gene: TRBJ1-2
CDR3 protein: CASSWVAYGYTF
CDR3 DNA: TGTGCCAGCAGTTGGGTAGCCTATGGCTACACCTTC

clone size: NA
D gene: NA
V gene: TRBV6-5
J gene: TRBJ2-3
CDR3 protein: CASSKGQAQYF
CDR3 DNA: TGTGCCAGCAGCAAAGGCCAGGCGCAGTATTTT

clone size: few
D gene: TRBD1
V gene: TRBV9
J gene: TRBJ2-1
CDR3 protein: CASSGAGGSEGNEQFF
CDR3 DNA: TGTGCCAGCAGTGGGGCAGGGGGCAGCGAGGGCAATGAGCAGTTCTTC

clone size: NA
D gene: TRBD2
V gene: TRBV6-5
J gene: TRBJ2-7
CDR3 protein: CASRKPLGGGAEQYF
CDR3 DNA: TGTGCCAGCAGAAAACCCCTTGGCGGGGGGGCCGAGCAGTACTTC

clone size: once
D gene: NA
V gene: TRBV2
J gene: TRBJ2-2
CDR3 protein: CASSEAANTGELFF
CDR3 DNA: TGTGCCAGCAGTGAGGCAGCGAACACCGGGGAGCTGTTTTTT

clone size: few
D gene: TRBD1
V gene: TRBV4-2
J gene: TRBJ1-2
CDR3 protein: CASSQADRDWGYTF
CDR3 DNA: TGTGCCAGCAGCCAAGCGGACAGGGACTGGGGCTACACCTTC

clone size: NA
D gene: NA
V gene: TRBV4-1
J gene: TRBJ2-1
CDR3 protein: CASSQVPAEGYEQFF
CDR3 DNA: TGCGCCAGCAGCCAAGTTCCGGCAGAGGGCTATGAGCAGTTCTTC

clone size: once
D gene: NA
V gene: TRBV6-5
J gene: TRBJ1-1
CDR3 protein: CASSYDRPSEAFF
CDR3 DNA: TGTGCCAGCAGTTACGACAGACCCTCTGAAGCTTTCTTT

clone size: NA
D gene: NA
V gene: TRBV28
J gene: TRBJ1-5
CDR3 protein: CASSLLQGEQPQHF
CDR3 DNA: TGTGCCAGCAGTTTGCTGCAGGGCGAACAGCCCCAGCATTTT

clone size: few
D gene: NA
V gene: TRBV6-5
J gene: TRBJ1-1
CDR3 protein: CASSMTGGNTEAFF
CDR3 DNA: TGTGCCAGCAGCATGACAGGAGGAAACACTGAAGCTTTCTTT

clone size: NA
D gene: NA
V gene: TRBV5-1
J gene: TRBJ1-6
CDR3 protein: CASSLDRASDSPLHF
CDR3 DNA: TGCGCCAGCAGCTTGGACAGGGCCTCGGATTCACCCCTCCACTTT

clone size: NA
D gene: TRBD1
V gene: TRBV18
J gene: TRBJ1-1
CDR3 protein: CASSLGTGFMNTEAFF
CDR3 DNA: TGTGCCAGCTCACTCGGGACAGGATTCATGAACACTGAAGCTTTCTTT

clone size: NA
D gene: NA
V gene: TRBV9
J gene: TRBJ2-7
CDR3 protein: CASSVSWRGRQDEQYF
CDR3 DNA: TGTGCCAGCAGCGTCAGTTGGCGGGGCCGGCAGGACGAGCAGTACTTC

clone size: NA
D gene: TRBD1
V gene: TRBV19
J gene: TRBJ1-1
CDR3 protein: CASSGPDRSGTEAFF
CDR3 DNA: TGTGCCAGTAGTGGCCCGGACAGGTCGGGCACTGAAGCTTTCTTT

clone size: few
D gene: NA
V gene: TRBV2
J gene: TRBJ1-5
CDR3 protein: CASKLGGIENQPQHF
CDR3 DNA: TGTGCCAGCAAGTTAGGAGGGATCGAGAATCAGCCCCAGCATTTT

clone size: NA
D gene: NA
V gene: TRBV2
J gene: TRBJ1-5
CDR3 protein: CASSAGENQPQHF
CDR3 DNA: TGTGCCAGCAGTGCTGGGGAGAATCAGCCCCAGCATTTT

clone size: NA
D gene: TRBD2
V gene: TRBV30
J gene: TRBJ2-2
CDR3 protein: CAWSSGGPNTGELFF
CDR3 DNA: TGTGCCTGGAGTTCGGGGGGGCCGAACACCGGGGAGCTGTTTTTT

clone size: NA
D gene: NA
V gene: TRBV7-9
J gene: TRBJ1-4
CDR3 protein: CASSLWQGDEKLFF
CDR3 DNA: TGTGCCAGCAGCCTTTGGCAGGGCGATGAAAAACTGTTTTTT

clone size: NA
D gene: NA
V gene: TRBV6-5
J gene: TRBJ1-1
CDR3 protein: CASSPLRGTEAFF
CDR3 DNA: TGTGCCAGCAGCCCCTTACGGGGCACTGAAGCTTTCTTT

clone size: NA
D gene: TRBD2
V gene: TRBV14
J gene: TRBJ2-1
CDR3 protein: CASSPVGGGINEQFF
CDR3 DNA: TGTGCCAGCAGCCCTGTTGGGGGGGGTATCAATGAGCAGTTCTTC

clone size: NA
D gene: TRBD2
V gene: TRBV2
J gene: TRBJ2-7
CDR3 protein: CASRTGSGGYYEQYF
CDR3 DNA: TGTGCCAGCAGAACGGGTAGCGGGGGGTACTACGAGCAGTACTTC